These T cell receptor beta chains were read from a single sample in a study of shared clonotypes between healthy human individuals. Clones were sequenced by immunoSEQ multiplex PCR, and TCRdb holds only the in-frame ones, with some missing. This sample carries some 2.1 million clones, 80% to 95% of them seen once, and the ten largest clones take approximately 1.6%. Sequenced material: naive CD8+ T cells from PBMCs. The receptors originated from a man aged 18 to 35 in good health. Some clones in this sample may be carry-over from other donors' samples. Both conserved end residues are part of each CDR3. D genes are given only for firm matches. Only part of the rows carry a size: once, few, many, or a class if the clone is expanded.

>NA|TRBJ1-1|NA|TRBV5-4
CASSLFRDGTEAFF
TGTGCCAGCAGCTTGTTCAGGGACGGCACTGAAGCTTTCTTT
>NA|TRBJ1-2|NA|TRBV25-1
CASSEYVQGFEYGYTF
TGTGCCAGCAGTGAATATGTACAAGGATTTGAGTATGGCTACACCTTC
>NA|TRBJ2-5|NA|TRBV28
CASSRNGETQYF
TGTGCCAGCAGCAGGAATGGGGAGACCCAGTACTTC
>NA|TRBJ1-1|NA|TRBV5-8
CASSLAADEAFF
TGTGCCAGCAGCTTGGCCGCGGATGAAGCTTTCTTT
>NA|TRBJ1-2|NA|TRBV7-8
CASSLASSYGYTF
TGTGCCAGCAGCTTAGCGTCTAGCTATGGCTACACCTTC
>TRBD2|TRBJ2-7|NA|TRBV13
CASSYRTSGSVEQYF
TGTGCCAGCAGCTACCGGACTAGCGGGAGCGTCGAGCAGTACTTC
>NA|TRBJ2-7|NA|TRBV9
CASSVGESYEQYF
TGTGCCAGCAGCGTTGGAGAGTCTTACGAGCAGTACTTC
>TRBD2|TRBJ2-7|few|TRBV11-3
CATLAGGEQYF
TGTGCCACTTTGGCGGGAGGCGAGCAGTACTTC
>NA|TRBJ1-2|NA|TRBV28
CASTQAAYGYTF
TGTGCCAGCACCCAGGCGGCGTATGGCTACACCTTC
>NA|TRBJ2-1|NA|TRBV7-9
CASSLAFVAQGGNEQFF
TGTGCCAGCAGCTTAGCGTTCGTCGCCCAGGGGGGCAATGAGCAGTTCTTC
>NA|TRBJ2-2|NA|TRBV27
CASKLAGGGELFF
TGTGCCAGCAAGCTGGCGGGCGGCGGGGAGCTGTTTTTT
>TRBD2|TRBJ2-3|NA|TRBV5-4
CASSRLAVSTDTQYF
TGTGCCAGCAGCCGACTAGCAGTCAGCACAGATACGCAGTATTTT
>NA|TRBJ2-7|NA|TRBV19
CASRRGRAYEQYF
TGTGCCAGTAGAAGGGGGAGAGCCTACGAGCAGTACTTC
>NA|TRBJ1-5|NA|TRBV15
CATSRRGPYNQPQHF
TGTGCCACCAGCCGCCGCGGCCCTTACAATCAGCCCCAGCATTTT
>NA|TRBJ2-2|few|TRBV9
CASSAYIAGELFF
TGTGCCAGCAGCGCCTACATCGCCGGGGAGCTGTTTTTT
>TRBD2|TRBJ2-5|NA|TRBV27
CASWTSGRSETQYF
TGTGCCAGCTGGACTAGCGGGAGATCTGAGACCCAGTACTTC
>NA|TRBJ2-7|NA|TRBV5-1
CASSIRANSYEQYF
TGCGCCAGCAGCATTAGGGCTAACTCCTACGAGCAGTACTTC
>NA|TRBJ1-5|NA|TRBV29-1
CSAPGPKNGVSNQPQHF
TGCAGCGCACCCGGGCCAAAAAATGGGGTTAGCAATCAGCCCCAGCATTTT
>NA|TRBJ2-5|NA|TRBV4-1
CASSQVGGGSETQYF
TGCGCCAGCAGCCAAGTGGGGGGGGGCTCGGAGACCCAGTACTTC
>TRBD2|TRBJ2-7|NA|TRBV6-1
CASSESWLAGGAYEQYF
TGTGCCAGCAGTGAATCCTGGCTAGCGGGAGGGGCCTACGAGCAGTACTTC
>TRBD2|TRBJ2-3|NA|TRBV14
CASRPGGVPSGWVTDTQYF
TGTGCCAGCCGCCCGGGGGGGGTTCCGAGTGGTTGGGTTACAGATACGCAGTATTTT
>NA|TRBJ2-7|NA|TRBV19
CASSIDYEDEQYF
TGTGCCAGTAGTATAGACTACGAGGACGAGCAGTACTTC
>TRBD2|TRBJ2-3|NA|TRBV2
CASVPSGAPTSDTQYF
TGTGCCAGCGTTCCTAGCGGGGCTCCCACATCCGATACGCAGTATTTT
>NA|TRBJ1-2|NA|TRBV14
CASRHNRDWGYTF
TGTGCCAGCAGACATAACAGGGATTGGGGCTACACCTTC
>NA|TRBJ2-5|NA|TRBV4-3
CASSQDVGWETQYF
TGCGCCAGCAGCCAAGACGTGGGTTGGGAGACCCAGTACTTC
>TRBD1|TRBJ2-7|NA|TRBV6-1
CASSFTGTDAYEQYF
TGTGCCAGCAGCTTTACCGGGACAGATGCCTACGAGCAGTACTTC
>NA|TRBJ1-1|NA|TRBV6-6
CASSILMGVNTEAFF
TGTGCCAGCAGTATCCTTATGGGCGTGAACACTGAAGCTTTCTTT
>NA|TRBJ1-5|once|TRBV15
CATLGEGSNQPQHF
TGTGCCACCCTGGGGGAGGGAAGCAATCAGCCCCAGCATTTT
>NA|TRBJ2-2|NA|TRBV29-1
CSVEGEGAPWELFF
TGCAGCGTTGAGGGGGAAGGAGCGCCGTGGGAGCTGTTTTTT
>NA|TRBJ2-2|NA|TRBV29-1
CSVWEGARVGGELFF
TGCAGCGTATGGGAAGGGGCTAGGGTCGGCGGGGAGCTGTTTTTT
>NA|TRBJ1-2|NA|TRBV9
CASSETTAANYGYTF
TGTGCCAGCAGCGAAACCACGGCCGCTAACTATGGCTACACCTTC
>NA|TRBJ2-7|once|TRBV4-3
CASSQVAVHGQRPSYEQYF
TGCGCCAGCAGCCAAGTCGCGGTCCACGGACAGAGACCTTCCTACGAGCAGTACTTC